The clone carrying this T cell receptor beta chain was counted a single time. Per the original data handling: Reference gene primer amplification in the assay estimated nucleated cell counts. Measured with immunoSEQ multiplex PCR; TCRdb has only the in-frame clones, and not every one. The V and J calls and the clone size are those of that table, but D and trimming were determined from the DNA. The sample contains about 50,000 clones, 85% of which appear only once. This sample stems from a study of blood T cell repertoires in COVID-19. The CDR3 runs 16 residues. Germline lookup yields CDR1 SGHAT and CDR2 FQNNGV. With V trimmed by 5 bases and J by 6 bases, 9 bases remained unmatched.

The TCR comes from a man in his sixties with acute or convalescent COVID-19. The genes are TRBV11-2 and TRBJ2-2; 10 positions match TRBD1. Sequenced material: peripheral blood. CDR3 DNA: TGTGCCAGCAGCACCCTCCGGGACAGGGGTCCCGGGGAGCTGTTTTTT. Translation: CASSTLRDRGPGELFF.